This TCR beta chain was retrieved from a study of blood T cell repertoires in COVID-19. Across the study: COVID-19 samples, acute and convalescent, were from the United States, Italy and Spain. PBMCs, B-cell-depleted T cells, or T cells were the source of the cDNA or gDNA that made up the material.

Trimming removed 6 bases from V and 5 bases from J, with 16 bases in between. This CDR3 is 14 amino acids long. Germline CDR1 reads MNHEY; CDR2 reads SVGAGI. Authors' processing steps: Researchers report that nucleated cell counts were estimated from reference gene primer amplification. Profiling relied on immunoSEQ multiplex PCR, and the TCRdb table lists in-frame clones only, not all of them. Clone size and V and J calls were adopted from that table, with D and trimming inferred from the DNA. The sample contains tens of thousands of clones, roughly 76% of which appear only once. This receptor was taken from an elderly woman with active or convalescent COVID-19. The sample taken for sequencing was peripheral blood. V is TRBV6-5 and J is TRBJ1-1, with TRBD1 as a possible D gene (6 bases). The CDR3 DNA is TGTGCCAGCAGGTTCCGGGGGCGGGAGACTGAAGCTTTCTTT. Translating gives CASRFRGRETEAFF.